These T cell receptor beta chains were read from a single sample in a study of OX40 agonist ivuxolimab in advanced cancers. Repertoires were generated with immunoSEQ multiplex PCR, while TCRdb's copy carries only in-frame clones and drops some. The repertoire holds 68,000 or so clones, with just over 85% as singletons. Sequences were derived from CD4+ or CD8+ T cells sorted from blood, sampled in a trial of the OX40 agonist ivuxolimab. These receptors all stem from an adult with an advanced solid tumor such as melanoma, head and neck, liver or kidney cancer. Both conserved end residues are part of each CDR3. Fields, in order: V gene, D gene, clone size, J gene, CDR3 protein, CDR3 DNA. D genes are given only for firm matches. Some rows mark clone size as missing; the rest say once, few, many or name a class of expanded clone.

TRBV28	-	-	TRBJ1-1	CASSYLFQGAMNTEAFF	TGTGCCAGCAGTTACCTCTTCCAGGGAGCCATGAACACTGAAGCTTTCTTT
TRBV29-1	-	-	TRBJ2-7	CSVRRILSYEQYF	TGCAGCGTTAGGAGGATCCTTTCCTACGAGCAGTACTTC
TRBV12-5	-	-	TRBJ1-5	CASGSYQPQHF	TGTGCTAGTGGTTCTTATCAGCCCCAGCATTTT
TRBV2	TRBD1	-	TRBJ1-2	CASSAQGGSSGYTF	TGTGCCAGCAGTGCACAGGGGGGTTCGTCTGGCTACACCTTC
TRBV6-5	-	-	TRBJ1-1	CASSYGQGSTEAFF	TGTGCCAGCAGTTACGGCCAGGGGAGCACTGAAGCTTTCTTT
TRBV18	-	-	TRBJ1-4	CASSPPLGREKLFF	TGTGCCAGCTCACCACCCCTGGGGAGGGAAAAACTGTTTTTT
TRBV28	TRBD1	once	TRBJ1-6	CASRVTGVNSPLHF	TGTGCCAGCAGGGTGACAGGGGTGAATTCACCCCTCCACTTT
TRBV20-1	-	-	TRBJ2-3	CSAPNTDTQYF	TGCAGTGCTCCTAACACAGATACGCAGTATTTT
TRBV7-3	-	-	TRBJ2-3	CASRFGVKDTQYF	TGTGCCAGTCGGTTCGGGGTGAAAGATACGCAGTATTTT
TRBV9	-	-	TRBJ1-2	CASTPTPEEYGYTF	TGTGCCAGCACCCCTACGCCCGAAGAGTATGGCTACACCTTC
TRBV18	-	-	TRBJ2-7	CASSPPRTGLTYEQYF	TGTGCCAGCTCACCACCGAGAACAGGGCTTACCTACGAGCAGTACTTC